Sequencing of this T cell receptor beta chain was carried out in a study of beta chain features in type 1 diabetes. Overall study findings and caveats: Sequencing used cDNA, and cells with high TCR expression could therefore be over-represented.

The authors reverse transcribed all of the isolated RNA, so sequencing captured expressed TCRB transcripts. This table comes from immunoSEQ multiplex PCR, and its TCRdb copy is limited to in-frame clones, with some not included. Seen here are about 340,000 clones, 7% to 9% observed once, and the top ten hold 0.44%. CDR1 and CDR2 from the germline V gene are MDHEN and SYDVKM. The CDR3 consists of 13 residues. In this sample, this clone turned up many times. Its antigen remains unidentified. Per donor, one heparinised blood draw averaged about 116 mL. Sorting based on CD45RO/CCR7/CD25/CD127/CD95/CD27 separated CD4+ naive, central memory, regulatory and stem cell-like memory cells.

The J gene is TRBJ2-2, the V gene TRBV28, with 9 bases that match TRBD1. Sequenced material: central memory CD4+ T cells from blood. This receptor was taken from a woman younger than 35 in good health. The CDR3 DNA reads as TGTGCTCTACAGGGGGCAAACACCGGGGAGCTGTTTTTT. It codes for CALQGANTGELFF.